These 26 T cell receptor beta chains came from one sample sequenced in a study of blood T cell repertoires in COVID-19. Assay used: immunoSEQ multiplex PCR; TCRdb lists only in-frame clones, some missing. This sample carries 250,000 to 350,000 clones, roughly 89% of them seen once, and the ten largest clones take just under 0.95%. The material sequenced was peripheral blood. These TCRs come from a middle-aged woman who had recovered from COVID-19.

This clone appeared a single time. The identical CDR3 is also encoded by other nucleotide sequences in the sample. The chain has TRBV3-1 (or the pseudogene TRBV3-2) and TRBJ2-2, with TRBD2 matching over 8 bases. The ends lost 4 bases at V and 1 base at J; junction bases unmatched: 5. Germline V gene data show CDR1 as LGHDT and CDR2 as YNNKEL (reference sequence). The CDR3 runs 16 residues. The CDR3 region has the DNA TGTGCCAGCAGCCCCTCGGGGGGGATGAACACCGGGGAGCTGTTTTTT. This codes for CASSPSGGMNTGELFF.

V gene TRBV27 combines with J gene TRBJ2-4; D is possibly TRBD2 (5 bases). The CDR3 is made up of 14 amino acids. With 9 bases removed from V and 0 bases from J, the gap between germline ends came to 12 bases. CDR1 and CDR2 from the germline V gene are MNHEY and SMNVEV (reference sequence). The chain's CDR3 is CASRRAGAKNIQYF. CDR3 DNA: TGTGCCAGTCGCCGGGCGGGAGCCAAAAACATTCAGTACTTC.

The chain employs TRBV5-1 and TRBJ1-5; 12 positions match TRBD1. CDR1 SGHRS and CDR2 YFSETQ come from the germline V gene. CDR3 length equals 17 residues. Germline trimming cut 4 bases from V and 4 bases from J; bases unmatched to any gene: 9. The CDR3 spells CASSQGTGGPYNQPQHF. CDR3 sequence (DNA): TGCGCCAGCAGCCAGGGGACAGGGGGCCCCTATAATCAGCCCCAGCATTTT.

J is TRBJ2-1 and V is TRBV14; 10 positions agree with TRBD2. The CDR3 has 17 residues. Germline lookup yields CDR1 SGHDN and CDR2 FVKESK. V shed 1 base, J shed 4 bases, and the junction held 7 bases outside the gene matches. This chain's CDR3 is CASSQGRQREGYNEQFF. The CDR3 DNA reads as TGTGCCAGCAGCCAAGGACGGCAGCGGGAGGGTTACAATGAGCAGTTCTTC.

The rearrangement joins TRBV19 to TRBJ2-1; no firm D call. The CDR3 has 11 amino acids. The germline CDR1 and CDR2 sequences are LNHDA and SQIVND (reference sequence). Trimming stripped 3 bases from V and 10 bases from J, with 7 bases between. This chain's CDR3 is CASSIEAEQFF. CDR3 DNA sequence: TGTGCCAGTAGTATTGAGGCAGAGCAGTTCTTC.

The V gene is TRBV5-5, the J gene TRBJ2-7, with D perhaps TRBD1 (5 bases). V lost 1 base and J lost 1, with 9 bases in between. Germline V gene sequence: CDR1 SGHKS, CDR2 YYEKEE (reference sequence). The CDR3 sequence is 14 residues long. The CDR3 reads CASSLLSGSYEQYF. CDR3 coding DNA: TGTGCCAGCAGCTTGCTTTCAGGGTCCTACGAGCAGTACTTC. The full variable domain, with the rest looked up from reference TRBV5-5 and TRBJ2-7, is DAGVTQSPTHLIKTRGQQVTLRCSPISGHKSVSWYQQVLGQGPQFIFQYYEKEERGRGNFPDRFSARQFPNYSSELNVNALLLGDSALYLCASSLLSGSYEQYFGPGTRLTVT.

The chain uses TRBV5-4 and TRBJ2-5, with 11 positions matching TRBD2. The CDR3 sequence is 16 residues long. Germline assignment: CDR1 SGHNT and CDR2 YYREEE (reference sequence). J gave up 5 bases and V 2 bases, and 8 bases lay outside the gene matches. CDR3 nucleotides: TGTGCCAGCAGCTTCGGAGTAGCGGGAGGGTTGGAGACCCAGTACTTC. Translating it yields CASSFGVAGGLETQYF.

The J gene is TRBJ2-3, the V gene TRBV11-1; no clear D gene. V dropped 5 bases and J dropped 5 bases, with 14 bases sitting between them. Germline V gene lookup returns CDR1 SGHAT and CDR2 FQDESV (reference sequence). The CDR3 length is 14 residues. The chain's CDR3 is CASSQTPVGDTQYF. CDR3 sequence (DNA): TGTGCCAGCAGCCAGACTCCCGTTGGAGATACGCAGTATTTT.

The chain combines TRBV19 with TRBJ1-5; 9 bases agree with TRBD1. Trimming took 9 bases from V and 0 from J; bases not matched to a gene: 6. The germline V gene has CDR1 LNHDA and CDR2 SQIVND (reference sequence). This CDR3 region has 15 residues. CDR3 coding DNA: TGTGCCAGCGGGGGGACAGGGAATAGCAATCAGCCCCAGCATTTT. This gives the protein CASGGTGNSNQPQHF.

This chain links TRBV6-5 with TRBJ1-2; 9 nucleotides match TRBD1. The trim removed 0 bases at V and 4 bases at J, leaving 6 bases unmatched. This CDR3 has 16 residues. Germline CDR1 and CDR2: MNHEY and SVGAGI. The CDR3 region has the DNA TGTGCCAGCAGTTACTCTCGGACAGGGGCCGGCTATGGCTACACCTTC. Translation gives CASSYSRTGAGYGYTF.

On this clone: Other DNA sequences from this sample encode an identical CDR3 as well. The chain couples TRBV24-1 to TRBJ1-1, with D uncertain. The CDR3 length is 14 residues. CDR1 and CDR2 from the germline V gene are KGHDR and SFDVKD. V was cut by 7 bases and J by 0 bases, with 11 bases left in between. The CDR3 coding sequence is TGTGCCACCAGAGCAGCGGGGATGAACACTGAAGCTTTCTTT. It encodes CATRAAGMNTEAFF.

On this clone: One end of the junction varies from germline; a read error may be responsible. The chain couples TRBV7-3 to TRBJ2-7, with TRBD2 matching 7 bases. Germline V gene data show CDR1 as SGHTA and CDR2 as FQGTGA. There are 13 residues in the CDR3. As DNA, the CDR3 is TGTGCCAGCAGCCTAACCCCGGGGGGTGAGCAGTACTTC. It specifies CASSLTPGGEQYF.

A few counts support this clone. The CDR3 coding sequence is TGTGCCTGGAGTGTTGCCCGGGGGAGTCAGCCCCAGCATTTT. This sequence encodes CAWSVARGSQPQHF. The chain has TRBV30 and TRBJ1-5; a weak D match, TRBD1 (5 bases). Trimming took off 0 bases at V and 6 bases at J, with 12 bases between the two ends. Germline CDR1 reads GTSNPN; CDR2 reads SVGIG (reference sequence). CDR3 length: 14 residues.

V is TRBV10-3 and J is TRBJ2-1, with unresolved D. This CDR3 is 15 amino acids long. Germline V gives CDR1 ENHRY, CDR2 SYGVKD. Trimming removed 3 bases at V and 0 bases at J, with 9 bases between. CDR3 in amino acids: CAISDVGASYNEQFF. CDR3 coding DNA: TGTGCCATCAGTGACGTGGGCGCCTCCTACAATGAGCAGTTCTTC.

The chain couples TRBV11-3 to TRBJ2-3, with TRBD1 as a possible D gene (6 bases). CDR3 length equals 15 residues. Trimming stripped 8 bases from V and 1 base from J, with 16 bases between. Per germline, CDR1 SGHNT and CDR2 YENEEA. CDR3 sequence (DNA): TGTGCCAGCTCTTCCGCAGGGGTTCGCACAGATACGCAGTATTTT. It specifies CASSSAGVRTDTQYF. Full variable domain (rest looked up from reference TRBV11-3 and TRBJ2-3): EAGVVQSPRYKIIEKKQPVAFWCNPISGHNTLYWYLQNLGQGPELLIRYENEEAVDDSQLPKDRFSAERLKGVDSTLKIQPAELGDSAVYLCASSSAGVRTDTQYFGPGTRLTVL.

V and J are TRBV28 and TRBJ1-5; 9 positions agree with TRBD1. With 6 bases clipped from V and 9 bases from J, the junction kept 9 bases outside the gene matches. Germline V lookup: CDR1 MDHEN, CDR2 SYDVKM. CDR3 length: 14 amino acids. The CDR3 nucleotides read TGTGCCAGCAGAAGGGGAACGGACAGGGGGCCCCAGCATTTT. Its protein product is CASRRGTDRGPQHF.

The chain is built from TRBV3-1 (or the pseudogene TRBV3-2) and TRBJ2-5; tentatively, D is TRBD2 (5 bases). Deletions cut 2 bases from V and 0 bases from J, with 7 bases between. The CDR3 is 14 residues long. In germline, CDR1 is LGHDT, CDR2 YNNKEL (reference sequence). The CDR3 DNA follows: TGTGCCAGCAGCCAAACGGACTACCAAGAGACCCAGTACTTC. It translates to CASSQTDYQETQYF.

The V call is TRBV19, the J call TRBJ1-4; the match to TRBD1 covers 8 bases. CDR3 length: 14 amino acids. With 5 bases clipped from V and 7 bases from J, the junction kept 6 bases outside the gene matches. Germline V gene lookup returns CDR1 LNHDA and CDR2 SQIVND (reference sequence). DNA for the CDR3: TGTGCCAGTAGTCCGACAGGGGCAAGTGAAAAACTGTTTTTT. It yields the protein CASSPTGASEKLFF.

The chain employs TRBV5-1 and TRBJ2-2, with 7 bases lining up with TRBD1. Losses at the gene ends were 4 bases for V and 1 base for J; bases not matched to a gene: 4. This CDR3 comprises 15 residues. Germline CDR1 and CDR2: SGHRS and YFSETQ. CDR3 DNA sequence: TGCGCCAGCAGCCCGTGGACAGGGAACACCGGGGAGCTGTTTTTT. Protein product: CASSPWTGNTGELFF.

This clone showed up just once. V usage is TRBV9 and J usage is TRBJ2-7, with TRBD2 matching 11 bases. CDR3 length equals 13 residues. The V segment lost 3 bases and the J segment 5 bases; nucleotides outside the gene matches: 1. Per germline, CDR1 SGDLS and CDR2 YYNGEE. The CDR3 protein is CASSAGLADEQYF. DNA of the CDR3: TGTGCCAGCAGCGCGGGACTAGCGGACGAGCAGTACTTC.

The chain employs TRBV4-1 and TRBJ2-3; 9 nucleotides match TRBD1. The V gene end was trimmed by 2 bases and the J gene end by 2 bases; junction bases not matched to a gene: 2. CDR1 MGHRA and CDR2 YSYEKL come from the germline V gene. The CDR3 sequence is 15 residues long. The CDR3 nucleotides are TGCGCCAGCAGCCAAAGGACAGGGGCCACAGATACGCAGTATTTT. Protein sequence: CASSQRTGATDTQYF.

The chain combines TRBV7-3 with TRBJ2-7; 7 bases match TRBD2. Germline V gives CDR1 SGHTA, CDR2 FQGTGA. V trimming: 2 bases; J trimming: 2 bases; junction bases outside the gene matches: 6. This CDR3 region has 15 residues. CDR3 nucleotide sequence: TGTGCCAGCAGCTTATCCCCGGGAGGCACCTACGAGCAGTACTTC. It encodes CASSLSPGGTYEQYF.

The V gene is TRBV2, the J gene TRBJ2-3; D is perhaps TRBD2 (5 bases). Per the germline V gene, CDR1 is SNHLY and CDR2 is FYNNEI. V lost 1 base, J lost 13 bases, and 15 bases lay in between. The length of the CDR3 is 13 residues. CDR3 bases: TGTGCCAGCAGTGAAGATTTGGGAGTCAGGAAGTATTTT. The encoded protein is CASSEDLGVRKYF.

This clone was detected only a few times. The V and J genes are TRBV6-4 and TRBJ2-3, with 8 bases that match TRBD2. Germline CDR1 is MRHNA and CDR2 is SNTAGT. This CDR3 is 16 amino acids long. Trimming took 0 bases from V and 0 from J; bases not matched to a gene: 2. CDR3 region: CASSDSAGGSTDTQYF. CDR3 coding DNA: TGTGCCAGCAGTGACTCGGCGGGAGGTAGCACAGATACGCAGTATTTT.

This CDR3 is CASSAGTYEQYF. CDR3 sequence (DNA): TGCGCCAGCAGCGCCGGGACCTACGAGCAGTACTTC. The rearrangement joins TRBV5-1 to TRBJ2-7; D is possibly TRBD2 (5 bases). In germline, CDR1 is SGHRS, CDR2 YFSETQ. Trimming removed 4 bases at V and 2 bases at J, with 7 bases between. The CDR3 has 12 amino acids.

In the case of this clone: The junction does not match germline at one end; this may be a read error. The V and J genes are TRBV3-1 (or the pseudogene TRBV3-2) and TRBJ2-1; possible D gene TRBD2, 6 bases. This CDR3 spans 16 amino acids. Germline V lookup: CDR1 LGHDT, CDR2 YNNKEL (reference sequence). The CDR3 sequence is CVSSHLSGSSYNEQFF. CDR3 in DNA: TGTGTCAGCAGTCACCTTTCCGGGAGTTCCTACAATGAGCAGTTCTTC.